Included here is one T cell receptor beta chain sequence, with context. Its antigen is unknown. Germline values: CDR1 LGHNA, CDR2 YSLEER. V lost 4 bases to trimming and J lost 2 bases; unmatched junction nucleotides: 3. The CDR3 spans 16 residues. Method: immunoSEQ multiplex PCR; TCRdb's copy keeps in-frame clones and lacks some. The sample comprises 150,000 to 200,000 clones, around 87% of which are singletons, and around 2.9% rests with the top ten. This entry comes from a study of T cell responses to AZD1222 COVID-19 vaccine. General study points: Spike-specific TCRs gained breadth and depth after people received two AZD1222 doses. At baseline, seropositivity was found in only a handful of AZD1222 recipients. Females outnumbered males among donors, who were mostly white British; clonal diversity was possibly underestimated.

The J gene is TRBJ2-2, the V gene TRBV4-3; 11 nucleotides line up with TRBD2. Sequenced material: peripheral blood, taken on day 0 of MenACWY control vaccination. This receptor was identified in an adult in good health. The CDR3 is CASSLGLAGNTGELFF. The CDR3 bases are TGCGCCAGCAGCCTCGGACTAGCGGGTAACACCGGGGAGCTGTTTTTT.